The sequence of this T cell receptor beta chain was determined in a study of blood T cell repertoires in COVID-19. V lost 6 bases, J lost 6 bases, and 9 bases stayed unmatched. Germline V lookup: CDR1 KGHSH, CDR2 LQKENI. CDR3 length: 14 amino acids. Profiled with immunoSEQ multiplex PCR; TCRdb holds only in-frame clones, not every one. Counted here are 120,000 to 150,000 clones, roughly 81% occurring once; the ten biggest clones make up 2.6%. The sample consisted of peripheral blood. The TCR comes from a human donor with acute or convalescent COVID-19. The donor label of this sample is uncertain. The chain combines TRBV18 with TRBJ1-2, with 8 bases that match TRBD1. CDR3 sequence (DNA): TGTGCCAGCTCGGCCCAGGGGGCGAAAGATGGCTACACCTTC. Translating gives CASSAQGAKDGYTF.